This T cell receptor beta chain is drawn from a study of blood T cells in healthy people across ages. A word on this clonotype: Antigen: not known.

A second PCR of 7 to 11 cycles used a sample-barcoded 5' primer and a J-beta primer mix. TCRdb recomputed calls from the 5' RACE reads with MiXCR, one row per CDR3 protein. The data hold 760,000 or so distinct CDR3 sequences, with about 25% observed a single time. The CDR3 is made up of 14 amino acids. Germline CDR1 is MNHEY and CDR2 is SVGAGI. The trim removed 6 bases at V and 3 bases at J, leaving 5 bases unmatched. Overall study results and limits: Naive CD4+ cell counts and diversity both ran higher in long-lived than in aged donors.

Another study also made use of these data, one on T cells of mothers and their children. As that report states: Samples were obtained from a few healthy Caucasian mothers and their six children. Biologically related mothers and children overlapped slightly more than unrelated pairs, a non-significant difference.

The rearrangement uses TRBV6-5 and TRBJ1-5, with TRBD1 identical over 7 bases. The sample comprised blood. The receptor comes from a boy under 18 in good health. CDR3 in DNA: TGTGCCAGCAGCCGCGACAGGGCCAATCAGCCCCAGCATTTT. It specifies CASSRDRANQPQHF.